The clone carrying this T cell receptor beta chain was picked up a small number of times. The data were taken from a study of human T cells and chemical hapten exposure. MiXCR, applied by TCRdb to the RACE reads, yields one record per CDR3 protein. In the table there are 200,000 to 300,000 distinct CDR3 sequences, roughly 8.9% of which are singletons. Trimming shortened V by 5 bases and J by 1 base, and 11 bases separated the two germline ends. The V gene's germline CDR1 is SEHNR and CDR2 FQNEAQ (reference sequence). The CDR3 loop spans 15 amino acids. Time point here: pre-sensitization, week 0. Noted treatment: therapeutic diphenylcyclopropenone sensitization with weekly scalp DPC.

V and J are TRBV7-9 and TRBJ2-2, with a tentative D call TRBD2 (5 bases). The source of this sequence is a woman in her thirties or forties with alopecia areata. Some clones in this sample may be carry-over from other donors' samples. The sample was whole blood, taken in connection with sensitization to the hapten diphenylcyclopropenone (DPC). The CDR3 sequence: CASSLLGVNTGELFF. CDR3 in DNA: TGTGCCAGCAGCCTTCTGGGAGTGAACACCGGGGAGCTGTTTTTT.